Listed below are T cell receptor beta chains from one sample, sequenced in a study. TCRdb called the RT-PCR reads again in MiXCR, with one record for every CDR3 protein. The table has 550,000 to 750,000 distinct CDR3 sequences, 14% seen once. The sequencing input was memory CD4+ T cells from blood. Receptors were obtained from a female donor in good health, serving as a healthy control. The conserved cysteine and the conserved F or W are not part of the CDR3 here. The order of the fields is J gene, V gene, CDR3 protein.

TRBJ2-1	TRBV7-3	ASSKGLAGINEQF
TRBJ2-1	TRBV20-1	SARETSVGEQF
TRBJ2-5	TRBV20-1	SARDHVLQETQY
TRBJ1-5	TRBV15	ATSRAKDGPQH
TRBJ2-7	TRBV20-1	SARDGGKPSYEQY
TRBJ2-3	TRBV7-9	ASSLWLGGGTDTQY
TRBJ2-4	TRBV7-2	ASRQRSPGQDKNIQY
TRBJ1-1	TRBV7-8	ASSLGGSREAF
TRBJ2-1	TRBV2	ASSVERDGNEQF
TRBJ2-7	TRBV9	ASSVGAGAYYEQY
TRBJ2-5	TRBV29-1	SVDREGKTQY
TRBJ2-3	TRBV5-1	ASSSGLAGGSTDTQY
TRBJ2-1	TRBV4-1	ASSRGGLAGVYNEQF
TRBJ2-7	TRBV20-1	SALAGGPPYEQY
TRBJ2-2	TRBV11-1	ASKDRVAVGELF
TRBJ2-1	TRBV10-3	ASSAGLAGGTYNEQI
TRBJ2-3	TRBV27	ASSFWIGGLTDTQY
TRBJ2-3	TRBV20-1	SAPLVALTDTQY
TRBJ1-4	TRBV2	AKQGVGVGEKLF
TRBJ1-5	TRBV20-1	SALLPGEDQPQH
TRBJ1-6	TRBV20-1	SAPGQPNSPLH
TRBJ2-5	TRBV19	ASSIRQETQY
TRBJ2-1	TRBV7-3	ASSLTIGDHNEQF
TRBJ1-1	TRBV5-1	ASSLDGVGGTEAF
TRBJ2-5	TRBV7-2	ASSLRVGRVETQY
TRBJ1-1	TRBV6-2/TRBV6-3	ASRNWGNTEAF
TRBJ1-5	TRBV11-2	ASSPLLQGGGNQPQH
TRBJ2-2	TRBV4-3	ASSQDPIIAGPHEGELF
TRBJ1-6	TRBV7-9	ASSLGQGDVASPLH
TRBJ2-7	TRBV7-2	ASSTYTPGHEQY
TRBJ1-2	TRBV5-1	ASSLGSDPGYT
TRBJ2-2	TRBV7-9	ASSPQGGSSNTGELF
TRBJ2-3	TRBV25-1	ASSEYEDRDTQY
TRBJ2-3	TRBV20-1	SAFPSGRSDTQY
TRBJ1-1	TRBV5-5	ASSLATTGLGKAF
TRBJ1-6	TRBV4-3	ASSHRGGEGNSPLH